This is a list of T cell receptor beta chains from one sample in a study of blood T cell repertoires in COVID-19. Assay: immunoSEQ multiplex PCR; the TCRdb copy retains only in-frame clones and omits some. The table records roughly 250,000 clones, more than 80% of them present only once. The sample consisted of PBMCs or T cells enriched from blood (not recorded which). The origin of the receptors is a man in his fifties who had been exposed to COVID-19. Both conserved end residues are part of each CDR3. The order of the fields is V gene, clone size, J gene, D gene, CDR3 protein, CDR3 DNA. D genes are given only for firm matches. Not every row has a clone size; where given, it reads once, few, many or a size class.

TRBV30	.	TRBJ2-3	TRBD2	CAWRAGLADADTQYF	TGTGCCTGGAGGGCAGGACTAGCGGACGCAGATACGCAGTATTTT
TRBV12-3/TRBV12-4	.	TRBJ1-3	.	CASSFLNTIYF	TGTGCCAGCAGTTTCTTGAACACCATATATTTT
TRBV6-2/TRBV6-3	few	TRBJ2-4	.	CASSFRGLAKNIQYF	TGTGCCAGCAGTTTCCGCGGATTAGCCAAAAACATTCAGTACTTC
TRBV5-1	.	TRBJ1-4	.	CASSDTSATNEKLFF	TGCGCCAGCAGTGACACCTCAGCAACTAATGAAAAACTGTTTTTT
TRBV28	.	TRBJ1-2	.	CASSYSQEIYGYTF	TGTGCCAGCAGTTACTCTCAAGAAATCTATGGCTACACCTTC
TRBV9	.	TRBJ2-5	.	CASSVAQGPPQETQYF	TGTGCCAGCAGCGTGGCTCAGGGGCCTCCCCAAGAGACCCAGTACTTC
TRBV21-1	.	TRBJ2-1	.	CASSKRRHFSSYNEQFF	TGTGCCAGCAGCAAGAGGCGGCACTTCAGCTCCTACAATGAGCAGTTCTTC
TRBV7-6	once	TRBJ1-6	TRBD1	CASSLGGTGNSPLHF	TGTGCCAGCAGCTTAGGGGGGACAGGTAATTCACCCCTCCACTTT
TRBV7-9	.	TRBJ1-1	.	CASSDQGADTEAFF	TGTGCCAGCAGCGACCAAGGGGCTGACACTGAAGCTTTCTTT
TRBV19	.	TRBJ1-1	TRBD1	CASSMGSDRLMNTEAFF	TGTGCCAGTAGTATGGGTTCGGACAGGCTGATGAACACTGAAGCTTTCTTT
TRBV5-1	.	TRBJ1-2	.	CASSLSRFANYGYTF	TGCGCCAGCAGCTTGTCACGGTTCGCTAACTATGGCTACACCTTC
TRBV9	.	TRBJ2-1	TRBD2	CASSPRSGRAHEQFF	TGTGCCAGCAGCCCTCGTAGCGGGAGGGCCCATGAGCAGTTCTTC
TRBV2	.	TRBJ1-6	.	CASQGLRNNSPLHF	TGTGCCAGCCAGGGGTTGAGAAATAATTCACCCCTCCACTTT